These 10 T cell receptor beta chains were sequenced from one sample in a study of T cell clonotyping in hematopoietic cell transplantation. The assay was immunoSEQ multiplex PCR, and TCRdb's table has in-frame clones only and misses some. The sample holds about 36,000 clones, approximately 88% seen once. Sequencing was done on a sample of peripheral blood mononuclear cells. These receptors all stem from a woman in her forties in good health. Some clones in this sample may be carry-over from other donors' samples.

About this clone: The junction does not match germline at one end; this may be a read error. CDR3 residues: CASSTGLADSYEQYF. CDR3 nucleotides: TGTGCTAGCAGCACGGGACTAGCGGACTCCTACGAGCAGTACTTC. This chain joins TRBV7-7 and TRBJ2-7; TRBD2 agrees at 11 bases. The CDR3 extends over 15 amino acids. Germline CDR1 SSHAT, CDR2 FNYEAQ (reference sequence).

This clone has a handful of counts. The chain joins TRBV27 to TRBJ2-7; D is perhaps TRBD1 or TRBD2 (5 bases each). The CDR3 consists of 15 residues. V was trimmed by 4 bases and J by 6 bases, leaving 19 bases between them. CDR1 MNHEY and CDR2 SMNVEV come from the germline V gene (reference sequence). The CDR3 sequence is CASSSGTAPLGEQYF. As DNA, the CDR3 is TGTGCCAGCAGTTCCGGGACCGCCCCCTTAGGCGAGCAGTACTTC.

The chain couples TRBV28 to TRBJ1-2; 10 nucleotides match TRBD1. In germline, CDR1 is MDHEN, CDR2 SYDVKM. This CDR3 is built from 13 residues. The V segment lost 5 bases and the J segment 8 bases; nucleotides outside the gene matches: 5. The DNA for the CDR3 is TGTGCCAGCAGTCCGGGACAGGGGAAAGGCTACACCTTC. It yields the protein CASSPGQGKGYTF.

This clone was observed a single time. The chain uses TRBV5-1 and TRBJ2-7; no definite D call. The CDR3 contains 11 residues. CDR1 and CDR2 from the germline V gene are SGHRS and YFSETQ. V lost 4 bases to trimming and J lost 2 bases, with 4 bases between them. CDR3 amino acids: CASSATYEQYF. The DNA of the CDR3 is TGCGCCAGCAGCGCCACCTACGAGCAGTACTTC.

The rearrangement uses TRBV5-1 and TRBJ2-5, with TRBD2 as a possible D gene (5 bases). V was pared by 0 bases and J by 6 bases, with 12 bases between. Germline V gene data show CDR1 as SGHRS and CDR2 as YFSETQ. The CDR3 covers 14 residues. The CDR3 bases are TGCGCCAGCAGCTTGGCCCGGGAAGCGAAGACCCAGTACTTC. Its protein is CASSLAREAKTQYF. The full variable domain, its missing parts supplied by reference TRBV5-1 and TRBJ2-5, is KAGVTQTPRYLIKTRGQQVTLSCSPISGHRSVSWYQQTPGQGLQFLFEYFSETQRNKGNFPGRFSGRQFSNSRSEMNVSTLELGDSALYLCASSLAREAKTQYFGPGTRLLVL.

The chain uses TRBV30 and TRBJ1-4; D is undetermined. Germline V lookup: CDR1 GTSNPN, CDR2 SVGIG (reference sequence). This CDR3 has 14 amino acids. V dropped 8 bases and J dropped 3 bases, with 16 bases sitting between them. The CDR3 region is CALVLGLPNEKLFF. The CDR3 DNA follows: TGTGCCCTCGTCTTAGGGCTCCCTAATGAAAAACTGTTTTTT.

V gene TRBV30 combines with J gene TRBJ1-1; D call uncertain. V was cut by 4 bases and J by 3 bases, with 18 bases left in between. The CDR3 runs 15 residues. Germline CDR1 GTSNPN, CDR2 SVGIG (reference sequence). The CDR3 DNA reads TGTGCCTGGAACCCCAGAGGACCCGGGGACACTGAAGCTTTCTTT. Translated: CAWNPRGPGDTEAFF.

The chain recombines TRBV7-2 with TRBJ2-1; D unresolved. The CDR3 runs 12 residues. The ends were cut back, 8 bases at V and 8 bases at J, with 13 bases in the middle. CDR1 and CDR2 (germline): SGHTA, FQGNSA. As DNA, the CDR3 is TGTGCCAGCCAGGCCGAGAGCCATGAGCAGTTCTTC. This codes for CASQAESHEQFF.

The V call is TRBV7-3, the J call TRBJ2-3; D is perhaps TRBD1 (5 bases). CDR1 is SGHTA and CDR2 is FQGTGA in the germline V gene. The ends were cut back, 5 bases at V and 2 bases at J, with 14 bases in the middle. There are 15 residues in the CDR3. In nucleotides, the CDR3 is TGTGCCAGCAGCCCCAGGGCAAGGACCACAGATACGCAGTATTTT. Translated, it gives CASSPRARTTDTQYF.

This clone was counted only a few times. The CDR3 protein is CAWSRDTSNQPQHF. CDR3 DNA: TGTGCCTGGAGTCGCGATACGAGCAATCAGCCCCAGCATTTT. The genes are TRBV30 and TRBJ1-5; D is unresolved. The CDR3 has 14 residues. Germline loops: CDR1 GTSNPN, CDR2 SVGIG (reference sequence). Trimming shortened V by 2 bases and J by 1 base, and 9 bases separated the two germline ends. Using reference TRBV30 and TRBJ1-5 for the parts outside the CDR3, the full variable domain is SQTIHQWPATLVQPVGSPLSLECTVEGTSNPNLYWYRQAAGRGLQLLFYSVGIGQISSEVPQNLSASRPQDRQFILSSKKLLLSDSGFYLCAWSRDTSNQPQHFGDGTRLSIL.